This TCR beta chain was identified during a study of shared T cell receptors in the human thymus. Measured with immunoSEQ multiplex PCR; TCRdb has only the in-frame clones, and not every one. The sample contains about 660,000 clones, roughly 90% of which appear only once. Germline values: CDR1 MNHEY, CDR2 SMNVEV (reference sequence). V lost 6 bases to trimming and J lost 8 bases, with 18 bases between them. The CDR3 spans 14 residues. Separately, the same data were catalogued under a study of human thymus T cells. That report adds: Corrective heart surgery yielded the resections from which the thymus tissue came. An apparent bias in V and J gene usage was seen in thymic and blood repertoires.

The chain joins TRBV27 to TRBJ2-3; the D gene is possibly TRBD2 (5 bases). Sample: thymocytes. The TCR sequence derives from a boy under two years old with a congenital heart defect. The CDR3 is CASSSSATGITQYF. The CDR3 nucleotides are TGTGCCAGCAGCAGTAGCGCGACGGGGATTACGCAGTATTTT.